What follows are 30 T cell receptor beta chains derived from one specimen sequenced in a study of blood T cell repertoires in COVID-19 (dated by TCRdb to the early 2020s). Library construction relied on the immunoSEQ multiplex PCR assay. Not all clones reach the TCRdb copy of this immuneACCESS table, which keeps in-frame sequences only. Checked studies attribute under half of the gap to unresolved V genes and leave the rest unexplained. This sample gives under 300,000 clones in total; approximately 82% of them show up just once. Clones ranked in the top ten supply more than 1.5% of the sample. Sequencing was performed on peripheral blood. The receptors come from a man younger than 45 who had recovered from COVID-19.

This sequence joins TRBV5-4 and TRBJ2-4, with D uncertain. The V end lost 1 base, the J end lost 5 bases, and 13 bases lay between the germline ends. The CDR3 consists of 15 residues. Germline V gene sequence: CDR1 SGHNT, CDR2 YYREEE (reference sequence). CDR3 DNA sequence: TGTGCCAGCAGCTTGAGGTCAGCTAGTGAAAACATTCAGTACTTC. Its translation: CASSLRSASENIQYF. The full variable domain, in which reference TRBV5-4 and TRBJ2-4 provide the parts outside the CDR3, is ETGVTQSPTHLIKTRGQQVTLRCSSQSGHNTVSWYQQALGQGPQFIFQYYREEENGRGNFPPRFSGLQFPNYSSELNVNALELDDSALYLCASSLRSASENIQYFGAGTRLSVL.

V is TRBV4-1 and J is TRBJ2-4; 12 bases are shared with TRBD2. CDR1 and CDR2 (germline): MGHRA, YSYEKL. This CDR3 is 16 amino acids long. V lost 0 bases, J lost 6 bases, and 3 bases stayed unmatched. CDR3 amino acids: CASSQDPSGGANIQYF. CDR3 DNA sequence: TGCGCCAGCAGCCAAGATCCTAGCGGGGGGGCAAACATTCAGTACTTC.

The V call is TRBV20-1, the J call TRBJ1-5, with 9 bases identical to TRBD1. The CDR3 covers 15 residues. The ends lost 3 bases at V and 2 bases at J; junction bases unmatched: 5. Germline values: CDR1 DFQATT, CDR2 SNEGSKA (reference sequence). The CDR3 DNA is TGCAGTGCTAGTCGGGGACAGGGTGGCAATCAGCCCCAGCATTTT. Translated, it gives CSASRGQGGNQPQHF.

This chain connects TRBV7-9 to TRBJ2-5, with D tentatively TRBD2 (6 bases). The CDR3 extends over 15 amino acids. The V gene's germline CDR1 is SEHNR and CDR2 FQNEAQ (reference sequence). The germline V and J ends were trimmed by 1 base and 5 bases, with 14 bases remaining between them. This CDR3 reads CASSLGWARDETQYF. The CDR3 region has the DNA TGTGCCAGCAGCTTAGGCTGGGCGCGGGATGAGACCCAGTACTTC.

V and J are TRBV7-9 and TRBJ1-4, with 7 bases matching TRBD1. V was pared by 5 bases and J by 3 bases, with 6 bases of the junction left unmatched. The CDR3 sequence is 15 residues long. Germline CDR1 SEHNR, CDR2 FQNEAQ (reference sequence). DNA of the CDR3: TGTGCCAGCAGCGCAACAGGGGTGGCTAATGAAAAACTGTTTTTT. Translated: CASSATGVANEKLFF. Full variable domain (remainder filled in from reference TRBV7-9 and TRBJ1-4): DTGVSQNPRHKITKRGQNVTFRCDPISEHNRLYWYRQTLGQGPEFLTYFQNEAQLEKSRLLSDRFSAERPKGSFSTLEIQRTEQGDSAMYLCASSATGVANEKLFFGSGTQLSVL.

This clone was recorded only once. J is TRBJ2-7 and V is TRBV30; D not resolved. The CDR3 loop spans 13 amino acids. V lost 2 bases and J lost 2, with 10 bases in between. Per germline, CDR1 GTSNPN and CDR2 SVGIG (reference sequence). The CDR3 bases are TGTGCCTGGAGTCTCCCCCAGGCCTACGAGCAGTACGTC. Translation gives CAWSLPQAYEQYV.

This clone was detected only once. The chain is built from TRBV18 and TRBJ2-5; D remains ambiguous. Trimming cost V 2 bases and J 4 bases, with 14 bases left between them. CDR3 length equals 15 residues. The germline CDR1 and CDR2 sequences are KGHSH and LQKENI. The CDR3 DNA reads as TGTGCCAGCTCACCATATTTGCAGGAAGGAGAGACCCAGTACTTC. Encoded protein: CASSPYLQEGETQYF.

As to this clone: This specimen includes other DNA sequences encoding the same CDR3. The CDR3 bases are TGCGCCAGCAGCCTACAGGGGGTTGGCACAGATACGCAGTATTTT. Translating gives CASSLQGVGTDTQYF. V and J are TRBV5-1 and TRBJ2-3, with TRBD1 identical over 8 bases. CDR3 length equals 15 residues. CDR1 SGHRS and CDR2 YFSETQ come from the germline V gene. Unmatched junction bases numbered 5, after V lost 4 bases and J lost 1 base.

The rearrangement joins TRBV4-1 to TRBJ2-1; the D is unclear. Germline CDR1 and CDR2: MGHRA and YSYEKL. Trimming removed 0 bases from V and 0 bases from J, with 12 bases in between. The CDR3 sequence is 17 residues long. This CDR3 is CASSQDDLLSSYNEQFF. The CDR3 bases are TGCGCCAGCAGCCAAGACGATCTTTTGAGCTCCTACAATGAGCAGTTCTTC.

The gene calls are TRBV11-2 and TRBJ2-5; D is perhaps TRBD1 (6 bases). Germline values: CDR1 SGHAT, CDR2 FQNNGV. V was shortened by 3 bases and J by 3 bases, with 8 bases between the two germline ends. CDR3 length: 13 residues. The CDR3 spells CASSFYREETQYF. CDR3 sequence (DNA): TGTGCCAGCAGCTTTTACAGGGAAGAGACCCAGTACTTC. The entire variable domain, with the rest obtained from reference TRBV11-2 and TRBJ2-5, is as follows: EAGVAQSPRYKIIEKRQSVAFWCNPISGHATLYWYQQILGQGPKLLIQFQNNGVVDDSQLPKDRFSAERLKGVDSTLKIQPAKLEDSAVYLCASSFYREETQYFGPGTRLLVL.

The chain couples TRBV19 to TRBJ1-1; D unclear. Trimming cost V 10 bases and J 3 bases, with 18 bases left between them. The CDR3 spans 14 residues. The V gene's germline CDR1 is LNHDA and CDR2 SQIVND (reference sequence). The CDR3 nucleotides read TGTGCCACCAAAGAGGAATGGAGGGACACTGAAGCTTTCTTT. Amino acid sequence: CATKEEWRDTEAFF.

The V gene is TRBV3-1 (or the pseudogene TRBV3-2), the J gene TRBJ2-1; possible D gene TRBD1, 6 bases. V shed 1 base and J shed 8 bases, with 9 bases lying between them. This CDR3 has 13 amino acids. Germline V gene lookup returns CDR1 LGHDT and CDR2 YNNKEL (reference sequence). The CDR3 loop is CASSQAQGYEQFF. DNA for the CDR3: TGTGCCAGCAGCCAAGCGCAGGGGTATGAGCAGTTCTTC.

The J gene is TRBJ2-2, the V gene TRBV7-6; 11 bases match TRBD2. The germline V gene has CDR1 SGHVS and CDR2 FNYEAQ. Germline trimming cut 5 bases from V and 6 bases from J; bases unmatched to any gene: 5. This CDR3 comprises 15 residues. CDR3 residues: CASSLGTSGAGELFF. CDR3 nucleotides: TGTGCCAGCAGCCTGGGGACTAGCGGAGCCGGGGAGCTGTTTTTT.

For the CDR3, the DNA is TGTGCCAGTAGTGGCCGGACTAGCGGGGATTACTACGAGCAGTACTTC. Encoded protein: CASSGRTSGDYYEQYF. The chain links TRBV19 to TRBJ2-7, with TRBD2 matching over 12 bases. Trimming cost V 5 bases and J 3 bases; bases outside gene matches: 8. The length of the CDR3 is 16 residues. Germline V gene lookup returns CDR1 LNHDA and CDR2 SQIVND (reference sequence).

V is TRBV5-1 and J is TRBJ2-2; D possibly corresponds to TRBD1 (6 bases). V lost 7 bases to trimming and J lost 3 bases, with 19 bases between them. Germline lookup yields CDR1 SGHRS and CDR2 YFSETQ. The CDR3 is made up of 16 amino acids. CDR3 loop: CASEWGQGTYTGELFF. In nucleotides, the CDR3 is TGCGCCAGCGAGTGGGGGCAGGGGACCTACACCGGGGAGCTGTTTTTT.

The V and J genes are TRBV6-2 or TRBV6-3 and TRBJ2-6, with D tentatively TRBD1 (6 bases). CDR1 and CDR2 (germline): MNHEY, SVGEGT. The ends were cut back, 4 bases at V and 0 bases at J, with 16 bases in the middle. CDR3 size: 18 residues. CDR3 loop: CASSSAQGLSSGANVLTF. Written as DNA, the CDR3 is TGTGCCAGCAGTTCAGCACAGGGCTTGTCCTCTGGGGCCAACGTCCTGACTTTC.

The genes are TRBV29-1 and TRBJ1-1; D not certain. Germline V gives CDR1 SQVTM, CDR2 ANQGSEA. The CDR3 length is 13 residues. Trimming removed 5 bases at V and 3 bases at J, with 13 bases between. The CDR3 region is CSVINRRYTEAFF. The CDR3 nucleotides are TGCAGCGTTATTAACAGACGATACACTGAAGCTTTCTTT.

In DNA form, the CDR3 reads TGTGCCAGCAGCGGGGGGGGCCCCGGGGAGCTGTTTTTT. Translating gives CASSGGGPGELFF. The gene calls are TRBV6-6 and TRBJ2-2; TRBD2 agrees at 8 bases. The CDR3 length is 13 residues. Germline V gene sequence: CDR1 MNHNY, CDR2 SVGAGI (reference sequence). After removal of 6 bases from V and 6 bases from J, the junction contained 3 bases not matched to a gene.

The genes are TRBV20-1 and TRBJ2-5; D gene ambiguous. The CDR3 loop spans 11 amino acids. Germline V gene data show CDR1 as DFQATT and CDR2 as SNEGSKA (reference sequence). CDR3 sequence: CSPRARETQYF. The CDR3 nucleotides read TGCAGCCCCCGAGCGAGGGAGACCCAGTACTTC.

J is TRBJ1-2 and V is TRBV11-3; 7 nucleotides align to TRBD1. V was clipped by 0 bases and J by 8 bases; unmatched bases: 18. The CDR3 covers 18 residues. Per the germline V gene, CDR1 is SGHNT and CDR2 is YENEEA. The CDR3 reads CASSLEKEDRTSRGGYTF. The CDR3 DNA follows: TGTGCCAGCAGCTTAGAGAAGGAGGACAGGACCAGCCGGGGGGGCTACACCTTC. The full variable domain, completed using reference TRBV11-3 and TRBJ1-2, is EAGVVQSPRYKIIEKKQPVAFWCNPISGHNTLYWYLQNLGQGPELLIRYENEEAVDDSQLPKDRFSAERLKGVDSTLKIQPAELGDSAVYLCASSLEKEDRTSRGGYTFGSGTRLTVV.

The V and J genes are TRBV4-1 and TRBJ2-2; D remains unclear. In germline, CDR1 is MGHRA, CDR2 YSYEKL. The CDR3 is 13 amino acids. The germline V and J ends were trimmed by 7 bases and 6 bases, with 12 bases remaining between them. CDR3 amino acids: CASKPRDSGELFF. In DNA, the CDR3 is TGCGCCAGCAAGCCAAGAGATTCCGGGGAGCTGTTTTTT.

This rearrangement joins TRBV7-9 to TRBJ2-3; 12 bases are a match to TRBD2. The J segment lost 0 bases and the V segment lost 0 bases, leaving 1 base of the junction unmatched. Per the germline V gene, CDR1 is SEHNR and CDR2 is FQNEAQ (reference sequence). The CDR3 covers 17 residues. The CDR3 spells CASSLALAGGSTDTQYF. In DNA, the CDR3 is TGTGCCAGCAGCTTAGCGCTAGCGGGGGGGAGCACAGATACGCAGTATTTT.

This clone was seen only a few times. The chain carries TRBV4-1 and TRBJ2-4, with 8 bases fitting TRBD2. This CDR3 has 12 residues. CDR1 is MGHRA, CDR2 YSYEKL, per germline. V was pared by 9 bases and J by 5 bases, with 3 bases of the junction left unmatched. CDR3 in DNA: TGCGCCAGTAGCGGGGCAGAAAACATTCAGTACTTC. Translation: CASSGAENIQYF.

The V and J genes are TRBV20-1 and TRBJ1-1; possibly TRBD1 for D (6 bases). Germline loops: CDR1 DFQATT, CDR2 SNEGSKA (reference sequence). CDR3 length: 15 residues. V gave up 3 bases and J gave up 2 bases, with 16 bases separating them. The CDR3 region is CSASTVQGLNTEAFF. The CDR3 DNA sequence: TGCAGTGCTAGTACGGTTCAGGGGCTCAACACTGAAGCTTTCTTT.

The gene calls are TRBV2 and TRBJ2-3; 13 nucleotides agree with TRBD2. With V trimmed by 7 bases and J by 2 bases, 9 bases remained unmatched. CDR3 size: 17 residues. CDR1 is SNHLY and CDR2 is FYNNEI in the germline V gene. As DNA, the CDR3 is TGTGCCAGCAAGTGGGAGACTAGCGGGGGGTACACAGATACGCAGTATTTT. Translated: CASKWETSGGYTDTQYF.

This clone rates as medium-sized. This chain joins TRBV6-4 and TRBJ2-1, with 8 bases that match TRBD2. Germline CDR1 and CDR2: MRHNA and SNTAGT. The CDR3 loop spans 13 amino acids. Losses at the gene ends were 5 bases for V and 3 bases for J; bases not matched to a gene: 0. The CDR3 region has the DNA TGTGCCAGCAGTAGCGGGAGCTACAATGAGCAGTTCTTC. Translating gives CASSSGSYNEQFF.

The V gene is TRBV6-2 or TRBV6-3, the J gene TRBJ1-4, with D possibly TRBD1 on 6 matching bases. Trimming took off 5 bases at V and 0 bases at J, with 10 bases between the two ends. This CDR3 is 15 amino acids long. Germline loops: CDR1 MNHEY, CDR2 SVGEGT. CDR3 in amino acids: CASSTRDTTNEKLFF. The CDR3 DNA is TGTGCCAGCAGTACCCGGGACACAACTAATGAAAAACTGTTTTTT.

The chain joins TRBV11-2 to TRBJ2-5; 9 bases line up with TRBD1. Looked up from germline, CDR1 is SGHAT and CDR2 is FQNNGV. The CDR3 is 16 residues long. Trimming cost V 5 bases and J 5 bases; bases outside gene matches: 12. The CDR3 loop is CASSPGRTGVVETQYF. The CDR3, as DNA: TGTGCCAGCAGCCCAGGACGGACAGGGGTAGTTGAGACCCAGTACTTC.

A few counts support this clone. The CDR3: CASSLSIAGGRETQYF. CDR3 in DNA: TGTGCCAGCAGCCTATCGATAGCGGGGGGGCGAGAGACCCAGTACTTC. V and J are TRBV3-1 (or the pseudogene TRBV3-2) and TRBJ2-5; 11 bases map to TRBD2. Germline V gene sequence: CDR1 LGHDT, CDR2 YNNKEL (reference sequence). The V segment lost 4 bases and the J segment 4 bases; nucleotides outside the gene matches: 8. This CDR3 is 16 amino acids long.

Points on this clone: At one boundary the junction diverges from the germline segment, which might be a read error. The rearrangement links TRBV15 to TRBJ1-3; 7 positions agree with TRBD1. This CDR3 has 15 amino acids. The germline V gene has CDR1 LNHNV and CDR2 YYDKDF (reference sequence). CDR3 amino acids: CATSGDRARGNTIYF. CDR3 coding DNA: TGTGCCACCAGCGGAGACAGGGCCAGAGGAAACACCATATATTTT.